This entry lists 15 T cell receptor beta chains sequenced from one sample in a study of T cell responses to AZD1222 COVID-19 vaccine. Method: immunoSEQ multiplex PCR; TCRdb's copy keeps in-frame clones and lacks some. The sample consists of fewer than 120,000 clones, around 80% of them appearing once. The starting material was peripheral blood, obtained on day 0 of AZD1222 vaccination. The receptors were sampled from an adult in good health.

This chain links TRBV2 with TRBJ1-1; 10 nucleotides align to TRBD1. Trimming at V came to 6 bases and at J to 4 bases, leaving 2 bases not matched to a gene. The CDR3 contains 13 residues. Germline V lookup: CDR1 SNHLY, CDR2 FYNNEI. The CDR3 DNA reads TGTGCCAGCAGGGACAGGGGGGTCACTGAAGCTTTCTTT. Translating it yields CASRDRGVTEAFF.

The rearrangement uses TRBV7-2 and TRBJ1-2; D remains unclear. Germline CDR1 and CDR2: SGHTA and FQGNSA. The CDR3 consists of 13 residues. V was shortened by 3 bases and J by 8 bases, with 13 bases between the two germline ends. The CDR3 nucleotides read TGTGCCAGCAGCTTCCACCACGGTCGGGGCTACACCTTC. Residues: CASSFHHGRGYTF.

DNA for the CDR3: TGTGCCAGCAGCCGACTTGGGACAGGGGATATGCACGAGCAGTACTTC. Translated, it gives CASSRLGTGDMHEQYF. This chain joins TRBV7-9 and TRBJ2-7; 10 bases are a match to TRBD1. CDR1 and CDR2 (germline): SEHNR, FQNEAQ (reference sequence). The CDR3 loop spans 16 amino acids. V shed 5 bases, J shed 5 bases, and the junction held 12 bases outside the gene matches.

This chain links TRBV11-2 with TRBJ2-7; D gene unclear. Germline CDR1 reads SGHAT; CDR2 reads FQNNGV. The CDR3 covers 13 residues. Trimming removed 2 bases at V and 3 bases at J, with 8 bases between. The CDR3 nucleotides are TGTGCCAGCAGCTTAACTGACGGCTACGAGCAGTACTTC. Its translation: CASSLTDGYEQYF.

This rearrangement joins TRBV4-1 to TRBJ2-7; D is ambiguous. CDR3 size: 15 residues. Deletions cut 1 base from V and 7 bases from J, with 17 bases between. Germline V CDR1 and CDR2: MGHRA, YSYEKL. The chain's CDR3 is CASSQGPKGSWEQYF. CDR3 in DNA: TGCGCCAGCAGCCAAGGCCCCAAGGGATCTTGGGAGCAGTACTTC.

This chain connects TRBV7-6 to TRBJ2-1; 10 nucleotides match TRBD2. J was trimmed by 0 bases and V by 2 bases; bases with no gene match: 7. The CDR3 spans 18 residues. Germline assignment: CDR1 SGHVS and CDR2 FNYEAQ. CDR3 sequence: CASSLSLAGASSYNEQFF. The CDR3 DNA reads as TGTGCCAGCAGCTTATCTCTAGCGGGGGCCTCCTCCTACAATGAGCAGTTCTTC.

The V gene is TRBV6-2 or TRBV6-3, the J gene TRBJ2-1, with TRBD2 matching over 14 bases. Germline V gene lookup returns CDR1 MNHEY and CDR2 SVGEGT. The CDR3 is 15 residues long. V lost 6 bases to trimming and J lost 8 bases; unmatched junction nucleotides: 6. The CDR3 DNA follows: TGTGCCAGCAGCAGACTAGCGGGAGGGCCAGATGAGCAGTTCTTC. Translated, it gives CASSRLAGGPDEQFF.

V usage is TRBV5-1 and J usage is TRBJ1-1, with D hard to call. V lost 1 base and J lost 8, with 12 bases in between. Germline CDR1 reads SGHRS; CDR2 reads YFSETQ. CDR3 length equals 13 residues. CDR3 DNA sequence: TGCGCCAGCAGCTTGATCGTGAGCGAGGAAGCTTTCTTT. It is translated as CASSLIVSEEAFF.

This clone occurred a few times. This chain links TRBV2 with TRBJ2-4; TRBD1 aligns across 8 bases. V shed 1 base, J shed 0 bases, and the junction held 2 bases outside the gene matches. CDR1 is SNHLY, CDR2 FYNNEI, per germline. This CDR3 contains 16 residues. The CDR3 protein is CASSEDRGVAKNIQYF. DNA for the CDR3: TGTGCCAGCAGTGAAGACAGGGGGGTAGCCAAAAACATTCAGTACTTC.

The chain is built from TRBV5-4 and TRBJ2-7; D may correspond to TRBD1 or TRBD2 (5 bases each). The CDR3 is 15 amino acids. The V end was cut by 4 bases, the J end by 5 bases, with 19 bases between. Per germline, CDR1 SGHNT and CDR2 YYREEE (reference sequence). The chain's CDR3 is CASSPYLGDADEQYF. The DNA for the CDR3 is TGTGCCAGCAGCCCCTATTTGGGGGACGCCGACGAGCAGTACTTC.

The chain uses TRBV6-5 and TRBJ1-6; D possibly corresponds to TRBD1 (5 bases). Germline V gene sequence: CDR1 MNHEY, CDR2 SVGAGI. The CDR3 sequence is 15 residues long. V gave up 5 bases and J gave up 1 base, with 9 bases separating them. The CDR3 DNA reads TGTGCCAGCAGTCGCGGGGCTTCCTATAATTCACCCCTCCACTTT. It is translated as CASSRGASYNSPLHF.

V usage is TRBV27 and J usage is TRBJ1-5; 7 positions match TRBD1. Germline CDR1 MNHEY, CDR2 SMNVEV (reference sequence). V was pared by 7 bases and J by 9 bases, with 15 bases of the junction left unmatched. The CDR3 is 15 residues long. The CDR3 reads CASKLRRDSQMPQHF. The CDR3, as DNA: TGTGCCAGCAAGTTAAGAAGGGACAGCCAAATGCCCCAGCATTTT.

The chain is built from TRBV30 and TRBJ1-1; perhaps TRBD1 as D (5 bases). Per the germline V gene, CDR1 is GTSNPN and CDR2 is SVGIG (reference sequence). V was pared by 3 bases and J by 1 base, with 15 bases between. The CDR3 runs 15 residues. The CDR3 sequence: CAWSRDGKGNTEAFF. The CDR3 region has the DNA TGTGCCTGGAGCCGGGACGGGAAAGGGAACACTGAAGCTTTCTTT.

This clone has just a few counts. This sequence joins TRBV28 and TRBJ2-1; perhaps TRBD2 as D (6 bases). CDR1 and CDR2 from the germline V gene are MDHEN and SYDVKM. V dropped 3 bases and J dropped 0 bases, with 24 bases sitting between them. The CDR3 has 20 amino acids. The DNA of the CDR3 is TGTGCCAGCAGTTTGCCCCCCGGACGGGACTTTTCCAGCTCCTACAATGAGCAGTTCTTC. Residues: CASSLPPGRDFSSSYNEQFF.

This clone came up a few times. The chain is built from TRBV7-8 and TRBJ1-1, with D perhaps TRBD1 (5 bases). Germline-derived CDR1 and CDR2 are SGHVS and FQNEAQ. The CDR3 consists of 16 residues. Trimming took off 1 base at V and 3 bases at J, with 15 bases between the two ends. CDR3 in amino acids: CASSLGQGQPHTEAFF. DNA for the CDR3: TGTGCCAGCAGCTTAGGTCAGGGCCAACCCCACACTGAAGCTTTCTTT.